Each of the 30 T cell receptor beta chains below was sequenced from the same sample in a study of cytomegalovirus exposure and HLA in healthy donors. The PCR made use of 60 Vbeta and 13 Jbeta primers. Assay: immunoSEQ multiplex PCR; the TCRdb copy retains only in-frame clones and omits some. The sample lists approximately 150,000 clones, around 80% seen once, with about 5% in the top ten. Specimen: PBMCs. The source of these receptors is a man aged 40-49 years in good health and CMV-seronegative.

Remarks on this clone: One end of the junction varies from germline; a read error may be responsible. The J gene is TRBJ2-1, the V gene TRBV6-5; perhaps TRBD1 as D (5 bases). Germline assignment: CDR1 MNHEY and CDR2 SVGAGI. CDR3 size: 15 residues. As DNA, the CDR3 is TGTGCCAGCAGTTACACCCCGACAGCGTACAATGCGCAGTTCTTC. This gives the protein CASSYTPTAYNAQFF.

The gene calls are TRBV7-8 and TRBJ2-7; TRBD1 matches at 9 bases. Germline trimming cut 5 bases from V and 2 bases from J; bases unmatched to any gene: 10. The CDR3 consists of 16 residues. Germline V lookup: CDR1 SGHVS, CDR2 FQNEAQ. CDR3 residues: CASSPIQGALAYEQYF. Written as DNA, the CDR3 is TGTGCCAGCAGCCCGATACAGGGGGCTTTGGCCTACGAGCAGTACTTC.

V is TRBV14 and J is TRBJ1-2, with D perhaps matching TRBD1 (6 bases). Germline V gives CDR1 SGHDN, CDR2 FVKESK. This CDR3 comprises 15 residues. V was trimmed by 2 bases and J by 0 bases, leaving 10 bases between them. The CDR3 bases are TGTGCCAGCAGCCAAACGGGGGGCTCTAACTATGGCTACACCTTC. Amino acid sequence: CASSQTGGSNYGYTF.

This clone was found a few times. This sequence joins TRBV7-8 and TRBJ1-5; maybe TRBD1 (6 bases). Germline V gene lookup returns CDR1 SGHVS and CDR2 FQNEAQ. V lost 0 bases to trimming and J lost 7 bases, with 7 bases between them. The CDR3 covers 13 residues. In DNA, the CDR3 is TGTGCCAGCAGCTTAGCGGGGGCCCAGCCCCAGCATTTT. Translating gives CASSLAGAQPQHF.

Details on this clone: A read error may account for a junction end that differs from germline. Here the CDR3 reads CASSSGTTVGQNF. CDR3 DNA: TGTGCCAGCAGCTCGGGGACGACAGTCGGACAGAATTTT. This chain connects TRBV11-2 to TRBJ2-3; a weak D match, TRBD1 (6 bases). The CDR3 is 13 amino acids. Germline CDR1 SGHAT, CDR2 FQNNGV.

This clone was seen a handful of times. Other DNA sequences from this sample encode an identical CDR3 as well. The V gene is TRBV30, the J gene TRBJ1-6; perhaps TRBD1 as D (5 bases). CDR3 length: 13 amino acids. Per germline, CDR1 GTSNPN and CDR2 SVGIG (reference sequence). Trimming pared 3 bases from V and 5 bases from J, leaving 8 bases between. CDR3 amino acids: CAWSVGDNSPLHF. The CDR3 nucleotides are TGTGCCTGGAGCGTAGGGGATAATTCACCCCTCCACTTT.

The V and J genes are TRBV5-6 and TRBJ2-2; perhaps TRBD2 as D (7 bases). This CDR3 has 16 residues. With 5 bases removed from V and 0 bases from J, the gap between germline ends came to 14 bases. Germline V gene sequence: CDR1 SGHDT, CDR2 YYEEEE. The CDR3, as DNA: TGTGCCAGCAGGAGGGGAGGGGGTCCGAACACCGGGGAGCTGTTTTTT. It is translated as CASRRGGGPNTGELFF.

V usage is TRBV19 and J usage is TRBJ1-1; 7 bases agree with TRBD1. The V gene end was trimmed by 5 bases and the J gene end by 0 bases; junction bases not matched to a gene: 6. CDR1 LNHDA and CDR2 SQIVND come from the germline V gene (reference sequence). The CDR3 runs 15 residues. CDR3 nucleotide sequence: TGTGCCAGTAGTGTAACGGGACAGTTGAACACTGAAGCTTTCTTT. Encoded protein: CASSVTGQLNTEAFF.

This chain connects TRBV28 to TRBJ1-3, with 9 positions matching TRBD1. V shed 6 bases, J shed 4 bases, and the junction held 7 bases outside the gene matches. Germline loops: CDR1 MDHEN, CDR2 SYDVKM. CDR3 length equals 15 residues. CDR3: CASSPTGTGGNTIYF. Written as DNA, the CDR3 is TGTGCCAGCAGCCCCACCGGGACAGGGGGAAACACCATATATTTT. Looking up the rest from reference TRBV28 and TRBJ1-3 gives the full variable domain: DVKVTQSSRYLVKRTGEKVFLECVQDMDHENMFWYRQDPGLGLRLIYFSYDVKMKEKGDIPEGYSVSREKKERFSLILESASTNQTSMYLCASSPTGTGGNTIYFGEGSWLTVV.

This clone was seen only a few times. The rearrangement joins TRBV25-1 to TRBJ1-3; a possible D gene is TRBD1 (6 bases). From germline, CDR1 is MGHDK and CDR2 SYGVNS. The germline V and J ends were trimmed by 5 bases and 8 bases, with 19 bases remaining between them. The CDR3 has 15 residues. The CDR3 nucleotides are TGTGCCAGCAGTCCCGTAGGGGGGGCTGGGGACACCATATATTTT. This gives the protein CASSPVGGAGDTIYF.

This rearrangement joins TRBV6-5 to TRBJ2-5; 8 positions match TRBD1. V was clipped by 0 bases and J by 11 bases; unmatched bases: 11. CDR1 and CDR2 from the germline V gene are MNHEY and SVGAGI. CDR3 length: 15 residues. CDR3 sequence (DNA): TGTGCCAGCAGTTACTCGAGGACAGGGCCCAGGGAGCAGTACTTC. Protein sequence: CASSYSRTGPREQYF.

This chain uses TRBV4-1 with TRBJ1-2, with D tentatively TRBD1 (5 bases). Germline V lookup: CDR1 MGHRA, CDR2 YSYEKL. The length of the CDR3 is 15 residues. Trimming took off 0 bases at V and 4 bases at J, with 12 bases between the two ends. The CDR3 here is CASSQEQGRSYGYTF. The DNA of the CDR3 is TGCGCCAGCAGCCAAGAGCAGGGCCGCTCCTATGGCTACACCTTC.

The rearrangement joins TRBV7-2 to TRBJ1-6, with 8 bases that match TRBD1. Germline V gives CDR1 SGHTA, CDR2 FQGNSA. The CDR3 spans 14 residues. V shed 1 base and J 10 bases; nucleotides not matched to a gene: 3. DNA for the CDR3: TGTGCCAGCAGCTTAGGGACAGGGATGTCACCCCTCCACTTT. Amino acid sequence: CASSLGTGMSPLHF.

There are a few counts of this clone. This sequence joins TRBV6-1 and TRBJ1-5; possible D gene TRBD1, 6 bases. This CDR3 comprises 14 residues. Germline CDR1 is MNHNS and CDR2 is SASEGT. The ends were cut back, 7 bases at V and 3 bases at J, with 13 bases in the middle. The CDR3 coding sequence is TGTGCCAGCATTGAGGGGGGGAACAATCAGCCCCAGCATTTT. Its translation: CASIEGGNNQPQHF.

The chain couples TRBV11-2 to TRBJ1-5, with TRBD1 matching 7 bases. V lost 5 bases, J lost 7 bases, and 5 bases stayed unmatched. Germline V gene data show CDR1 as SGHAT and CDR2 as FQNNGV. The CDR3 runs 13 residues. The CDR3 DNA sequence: TGTGCCAGCAGCACAGACAGGGTCCAGCCCCAGCATTTT. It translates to CASSTDRVQPQHF.

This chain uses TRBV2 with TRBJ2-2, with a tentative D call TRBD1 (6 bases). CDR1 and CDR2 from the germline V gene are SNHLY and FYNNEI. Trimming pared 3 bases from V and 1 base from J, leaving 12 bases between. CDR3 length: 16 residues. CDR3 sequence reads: CASSDVGTRNTGELFF. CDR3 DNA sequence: TGTGCCAGCAGTGACGTCGGGACAAGGAACACCGGGGAGCTGTTTTTT.

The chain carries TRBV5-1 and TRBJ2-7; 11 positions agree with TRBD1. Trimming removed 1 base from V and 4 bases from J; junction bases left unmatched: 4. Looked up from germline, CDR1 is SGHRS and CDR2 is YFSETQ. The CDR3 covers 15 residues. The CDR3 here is CASSLRTGGVYEQYF. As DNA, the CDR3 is TGCGCCAGCAGCTTGAGGACAGGGGGCGTTTACGAGCAGTACTTC. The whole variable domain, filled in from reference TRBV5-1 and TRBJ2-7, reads KAGVTQTPRYLIKTRGQQVTLSCSPISGHRSVSWYQQTPGQGLQFLFEYFSETQRNKGNFPGRFSGRQFSNSRSEMNVSTLELGDSALYLCASSLRTGGVYEQYFGPGTRLTVT.

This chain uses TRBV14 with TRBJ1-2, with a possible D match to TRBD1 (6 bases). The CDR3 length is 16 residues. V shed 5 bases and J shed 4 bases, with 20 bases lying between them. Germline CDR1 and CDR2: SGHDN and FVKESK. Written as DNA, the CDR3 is TGTGCCAGCAGCAAACATTACAGGGTTCAAGTCTATGGCTACACCTTC. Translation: CASSKHYRVQVYGYTF.

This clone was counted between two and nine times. This chain's CDR3 is CASSLGGLAGASNYNEQFF. The CDR3, as DNA: TGCGCCAGCAGCTTAGGGGGACTAGCGGGGGCCTCGAACTACAATGAGCAGTTCTTC. V gene TRBV5-1 combines with J gene TRBJ2-1; 14 bases fit TRBD2. Germline V gene data show CDR1 as SGHRS and CDR2 as YFSETQ. Trimming cost V 2 bases and J 3 bases; bases outside gene matches: 10. This CDR3 is built from 19 residues.

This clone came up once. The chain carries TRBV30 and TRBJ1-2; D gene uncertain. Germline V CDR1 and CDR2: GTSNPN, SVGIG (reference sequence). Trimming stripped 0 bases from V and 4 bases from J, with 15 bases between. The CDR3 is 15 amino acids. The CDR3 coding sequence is TGTGCCTGGAGTGTCGGAGCGGAACCTATCTATGGCTACACCTTC. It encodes CAWSVGAEPIYGYTF.

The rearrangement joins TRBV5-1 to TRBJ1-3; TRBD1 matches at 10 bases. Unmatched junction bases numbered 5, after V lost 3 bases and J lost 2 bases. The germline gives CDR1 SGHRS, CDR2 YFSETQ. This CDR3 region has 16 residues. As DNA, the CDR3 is TGCGCCAGCAGCTCGACAGGGGGCATTACTGGAAACACCATATATTTT. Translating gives CASSSTGGITGNTIYF.

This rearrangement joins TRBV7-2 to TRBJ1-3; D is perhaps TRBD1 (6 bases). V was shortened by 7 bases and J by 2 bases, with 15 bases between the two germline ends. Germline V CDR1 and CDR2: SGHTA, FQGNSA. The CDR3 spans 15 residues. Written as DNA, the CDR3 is TGTGCCAGCATCCTGAGGGGGGGCGCTGGAAACACCATATATTTT. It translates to CASILRGGAGNTIYF.

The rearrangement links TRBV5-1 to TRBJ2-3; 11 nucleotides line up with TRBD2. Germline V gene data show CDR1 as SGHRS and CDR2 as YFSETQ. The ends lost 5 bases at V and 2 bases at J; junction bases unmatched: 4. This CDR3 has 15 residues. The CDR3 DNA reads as TGCGCCAGCAGGACTAGCGGGATGTACACAGATACGCAGTATTTT. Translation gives CASRTSGMYTDTQYF. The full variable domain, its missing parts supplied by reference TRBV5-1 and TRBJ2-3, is KAGVTQTPRYLIKTRGQQVTLSCSPISGHRSVSWYQQTPGQGLQFLFEYFSETQRNKGNFPGRFSGRQFSNSRSEMNVSTLELGDSALYLCASRTSGMYTDTQYFGPGTRLTVL.

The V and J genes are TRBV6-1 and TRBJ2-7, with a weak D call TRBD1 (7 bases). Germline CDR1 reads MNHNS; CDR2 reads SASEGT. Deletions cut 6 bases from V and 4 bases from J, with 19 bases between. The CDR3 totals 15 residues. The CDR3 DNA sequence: TGTGCCAGCAGCCAGACTGGACAGGCGGGATACGAGCAGTACTTC. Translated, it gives CASSQTGQAGYEQYF.

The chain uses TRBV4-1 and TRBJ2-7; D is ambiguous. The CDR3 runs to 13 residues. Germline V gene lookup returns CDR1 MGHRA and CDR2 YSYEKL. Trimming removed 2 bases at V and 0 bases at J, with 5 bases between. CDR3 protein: CASSQTPSYEQYF. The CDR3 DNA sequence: TGCGCCAGCAGCCAAACACCCTCCTACGAGCAGTACTTC.

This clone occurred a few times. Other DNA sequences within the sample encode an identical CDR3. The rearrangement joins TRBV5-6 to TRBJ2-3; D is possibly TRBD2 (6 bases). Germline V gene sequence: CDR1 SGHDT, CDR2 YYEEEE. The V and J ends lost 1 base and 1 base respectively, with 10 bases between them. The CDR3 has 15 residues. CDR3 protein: CASSLRTGGTDTQYF. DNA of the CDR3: TGTGCCAGCAGCTTGAGAACGGGGGGCACAGATACGCAGTATTTT.

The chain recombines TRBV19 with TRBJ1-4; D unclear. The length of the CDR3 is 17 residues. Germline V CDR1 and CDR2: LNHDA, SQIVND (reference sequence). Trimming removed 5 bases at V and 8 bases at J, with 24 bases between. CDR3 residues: CASSLTPMRGIGEKLFF. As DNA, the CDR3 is TGTGCCAGTAGTTTAACCCCGATGCGAGGGATAGGGGAAAAACTGTTTTTT.

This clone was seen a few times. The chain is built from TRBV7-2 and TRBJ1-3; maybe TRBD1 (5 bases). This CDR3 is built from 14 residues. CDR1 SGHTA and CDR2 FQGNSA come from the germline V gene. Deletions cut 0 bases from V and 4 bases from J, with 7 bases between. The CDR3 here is CASSLARQGNTIYF. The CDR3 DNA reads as TGTGCCAGCAGCTTAGCCAGACAGGGAAACACCATATATTTT.

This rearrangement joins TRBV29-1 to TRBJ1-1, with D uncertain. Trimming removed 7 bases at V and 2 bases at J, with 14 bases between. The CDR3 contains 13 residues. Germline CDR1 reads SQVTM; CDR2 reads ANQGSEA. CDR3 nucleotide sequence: TGCAGCGGAGTTCCGGGAGGAAACACTGAAGCTTTCTTT. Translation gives CSGVPGGNTEAFF.

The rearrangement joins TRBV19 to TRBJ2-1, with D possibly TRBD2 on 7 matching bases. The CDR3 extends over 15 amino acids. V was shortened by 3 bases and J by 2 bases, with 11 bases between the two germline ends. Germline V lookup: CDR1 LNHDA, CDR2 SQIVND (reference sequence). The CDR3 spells CASSMGGGPYNEQFF. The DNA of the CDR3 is TGTGCCAGTAGTATGGGAGGGGGACCCTACAATGAGCAGTTCTTC.